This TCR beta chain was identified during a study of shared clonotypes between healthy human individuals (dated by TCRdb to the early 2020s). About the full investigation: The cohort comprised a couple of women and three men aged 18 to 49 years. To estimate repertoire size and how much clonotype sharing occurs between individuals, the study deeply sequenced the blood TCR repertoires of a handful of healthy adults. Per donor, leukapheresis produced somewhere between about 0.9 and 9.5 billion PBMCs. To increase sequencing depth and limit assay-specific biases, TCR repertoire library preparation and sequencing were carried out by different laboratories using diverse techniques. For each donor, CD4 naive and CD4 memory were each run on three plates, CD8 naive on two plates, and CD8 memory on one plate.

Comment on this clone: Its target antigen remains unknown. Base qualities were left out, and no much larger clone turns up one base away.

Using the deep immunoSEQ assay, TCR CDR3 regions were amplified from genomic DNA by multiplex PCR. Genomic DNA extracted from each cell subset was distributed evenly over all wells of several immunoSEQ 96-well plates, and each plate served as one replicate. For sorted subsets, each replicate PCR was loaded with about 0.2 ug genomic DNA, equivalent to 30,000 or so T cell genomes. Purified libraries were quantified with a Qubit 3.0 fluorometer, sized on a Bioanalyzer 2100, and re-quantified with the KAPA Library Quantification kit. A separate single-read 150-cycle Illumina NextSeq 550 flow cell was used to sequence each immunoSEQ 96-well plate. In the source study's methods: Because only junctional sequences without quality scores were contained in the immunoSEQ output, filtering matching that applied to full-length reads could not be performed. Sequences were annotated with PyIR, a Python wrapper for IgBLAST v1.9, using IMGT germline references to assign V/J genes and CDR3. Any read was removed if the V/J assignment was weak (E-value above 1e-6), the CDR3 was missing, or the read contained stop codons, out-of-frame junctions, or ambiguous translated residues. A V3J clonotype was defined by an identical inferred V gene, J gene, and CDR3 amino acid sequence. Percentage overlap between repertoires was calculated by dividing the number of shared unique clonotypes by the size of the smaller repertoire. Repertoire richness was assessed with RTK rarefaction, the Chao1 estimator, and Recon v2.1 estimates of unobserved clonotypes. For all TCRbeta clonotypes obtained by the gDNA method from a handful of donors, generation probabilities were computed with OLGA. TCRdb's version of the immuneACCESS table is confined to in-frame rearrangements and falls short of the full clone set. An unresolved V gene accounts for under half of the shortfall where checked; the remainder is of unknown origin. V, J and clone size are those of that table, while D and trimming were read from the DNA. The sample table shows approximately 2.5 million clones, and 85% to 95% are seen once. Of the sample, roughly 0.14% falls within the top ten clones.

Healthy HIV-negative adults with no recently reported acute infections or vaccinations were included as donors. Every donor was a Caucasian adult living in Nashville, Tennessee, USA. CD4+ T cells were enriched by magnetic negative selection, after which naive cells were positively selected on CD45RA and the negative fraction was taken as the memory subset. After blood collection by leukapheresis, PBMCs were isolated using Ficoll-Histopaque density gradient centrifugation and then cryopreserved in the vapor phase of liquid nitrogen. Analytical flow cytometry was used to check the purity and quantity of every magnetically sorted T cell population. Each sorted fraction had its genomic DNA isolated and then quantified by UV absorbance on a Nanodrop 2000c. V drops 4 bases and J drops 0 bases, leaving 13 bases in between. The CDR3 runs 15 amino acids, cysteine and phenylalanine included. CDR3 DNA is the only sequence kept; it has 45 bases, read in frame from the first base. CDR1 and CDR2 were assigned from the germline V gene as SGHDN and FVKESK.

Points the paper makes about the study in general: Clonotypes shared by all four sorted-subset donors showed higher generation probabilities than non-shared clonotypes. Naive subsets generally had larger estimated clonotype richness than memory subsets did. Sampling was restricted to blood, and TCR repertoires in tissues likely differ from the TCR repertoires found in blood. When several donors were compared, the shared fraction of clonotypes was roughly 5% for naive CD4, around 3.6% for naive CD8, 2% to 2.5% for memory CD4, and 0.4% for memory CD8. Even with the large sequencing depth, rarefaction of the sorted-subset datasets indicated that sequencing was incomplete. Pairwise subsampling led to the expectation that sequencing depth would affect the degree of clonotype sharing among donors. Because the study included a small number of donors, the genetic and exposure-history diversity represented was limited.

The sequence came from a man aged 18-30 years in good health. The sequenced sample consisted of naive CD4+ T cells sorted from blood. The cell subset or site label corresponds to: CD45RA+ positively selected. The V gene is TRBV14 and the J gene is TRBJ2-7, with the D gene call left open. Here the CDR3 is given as CASSLTHVSSYEQYF. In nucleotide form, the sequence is TGTGCCAGCAGCCTCACTCACGTGAGCTCCTACGAGCAGTACTTC.